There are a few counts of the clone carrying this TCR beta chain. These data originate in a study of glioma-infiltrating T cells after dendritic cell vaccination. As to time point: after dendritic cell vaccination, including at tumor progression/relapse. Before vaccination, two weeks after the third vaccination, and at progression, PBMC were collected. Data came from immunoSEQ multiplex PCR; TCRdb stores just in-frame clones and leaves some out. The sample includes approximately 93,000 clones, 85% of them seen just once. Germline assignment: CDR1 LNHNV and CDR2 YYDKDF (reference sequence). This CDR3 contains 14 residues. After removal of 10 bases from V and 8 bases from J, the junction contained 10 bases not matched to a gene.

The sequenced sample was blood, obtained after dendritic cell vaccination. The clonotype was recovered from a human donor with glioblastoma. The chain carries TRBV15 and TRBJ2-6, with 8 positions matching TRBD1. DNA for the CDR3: TGTGCCATTCGACAGACAGGGGTTACCAACGTCCTGACTTTC. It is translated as CAIRQTGVTNVLTF.